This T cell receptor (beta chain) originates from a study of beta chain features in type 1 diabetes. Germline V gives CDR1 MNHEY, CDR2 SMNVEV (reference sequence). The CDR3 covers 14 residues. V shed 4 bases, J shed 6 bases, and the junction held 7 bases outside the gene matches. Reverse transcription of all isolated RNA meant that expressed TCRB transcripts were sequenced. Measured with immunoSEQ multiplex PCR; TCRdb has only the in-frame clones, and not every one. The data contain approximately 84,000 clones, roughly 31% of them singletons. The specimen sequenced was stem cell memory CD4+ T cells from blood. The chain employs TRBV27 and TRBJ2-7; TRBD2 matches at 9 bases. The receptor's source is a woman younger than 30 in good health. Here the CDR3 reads CASSSSGTSLEQYF. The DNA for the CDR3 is TGTGCCAGCAGTTCATCCGGGACTAGCCTCGAGCAGTACTTC.